Presented here are 3 T cell receptor beta chains from one specimen sequenced in a study of monozygotic twins with inflammatory bowel disease. TCRdb processed the 5' RACE reads again and assigns one entry to each CDR3 protein, with no DNA. The sample has some 200,000 distinct CDR3 sequences. Material for sequencing was blood. The receptors originated from a human donor with ulcerative colitis or Crohn's disease, or a healthy co-twin of an affected twin (not recorded which).

The chain joins TRBV3-1 to TRBJ2-7; TCRdb returns TRBD2, unconfirmable since there is no DNA. The CDR3 length is 13 residues. Germline V gives CDR1 LGHDT, CDR2 YNNKEL (reference sequence). The CDR3 sequence is CASQDRLTYEQYF.

CDR3 protein: CASSQSPGRNYGYTF. V usage is TRBV4-1 and J usage is TRBJ1-2; TCRdb selects TRBD1, and the lack of DNA leaves this call unchecked. Looked up from germline, CDR1 is MGHRA and CDR2 is YSYEKL. The CDR3 sequence is 15 residues long.

The chain carries TRBV12-3 or TRBV12-4 and TRBJ2-4. The CDR3 is made up of 13 amino acids. CDR3 in amino acids: CASSLGAKNIQYF.